These 21 T cell receptor beta chains came from one sample sequenced in a study of cytomegalovirus exposure and HLA in healthy donors. PCR involved 60 Vbeta and 13 Jbeta primers. The assay was immunoSEQ multiplex PCR, and TCRdb's table has in-frame clones only and misses some. In the table there are tens of thousands of clones, approximately 77% of which are singletons. The material sequenced was PBMCs. Receptors were obtained from a woman aged 50 to 60 in good health and CMV-seronegative.

The rearrangement uses TRBV7-2 and TRBJ2-1, with D maybe TRBD2 (6 bases). Germline lookup yields CDR1 SGHTA and CDR2 FQGNSA. Trimming cost V 4 bases and J 9 bases, with 22 bases left between them. The CDR3 spans 16 residues. This chain's CDR3 is CASSSLPGHLGGEQFF. The CDR3 nucleotides read TGTGCCAGCAGCTCGCTTCCTGGACACCTCGGGGGTGAGCAGTTCTTC.

V and J are TRBV6-5 and TRBJ1-2; TRBD1 matches at 10 bases. The V and J ends lost 8 bases and 7 bases, in that order; junction bases with no gene match: 13. The germline V gene has CDR1 MNHEY and CDR2 SVGAGI. The length of the CDR3 is 15 residues. Written as DNA, the CDR3 is TGTGCCAGCCGTAGCGGAGGACAGGGGGACAGTGGCTACACCTTC. It is translated as CASRSGGQGDSGYTF.

This rearrangement joins TRBV28 to TRBJ1-2; 10 nucleotides line up with TRBD1. V shed 2 bases and J 5 bases; nucleotides not matched to a gene: 5. The germline gives CDR1 MDHEN, CDR2 SYDVKM. This CDR3 region has 15 residues. The CDR3 sequence: CASSLVPGQGYGYTF. CDR3 DNA: TGTGCCAGCAGTTTAGTCCCGGGACAGGGGTATGGCTACACCTTC.

The CDR3: CASSLAGLADTQYF. CDR3 nucleotides: TGTGCCAGCTCCCTAGCGGGACTGGCAGATACGCAGTATTTT. The rearrangement joins TRBV6-1 to TRBJ2-3; 9 bases are shared with TRBD2. Germline trimming cut 8 bases from V and 4 bases from J; bases unmatched to any gene: 7. This CDR3 spans 14 amino acids. Germline-derived CDR1 and CDR2 are MNHNS and SASEGT.

V gene TRBV7-2 combines with J gene TRBJ2-5, with D possibly TRBD1 on 6 matching bases. The CDR3 is made up of 15 amino acids. V gave up 5 bases and J gave up 5 bases, with 18 bases separating them. The germline V gene encodes CDR1 SGHTA and CDR2 FQGNSA. The DNA of the CDR3 is TGTGCCAGCAGCCGAGACCAAGGGGGTTGGGAGACCCAGTACTTC. It encodes CASSRDQGGWETQYF.

The chain couples TRBV19 to TRBJ2-7; 7 bases align to TRBD1. The germline CDR1 and CDR2 sequences are LNHDA and SQIVND (reference sequence). With V trimmed by 7 bases and J by 2 bases, 8 bases remained unmatched. The CDR3 has 14 amino acids. In nucleotides, the CDR3 is TGTGCCAGTAATCAACAGGGGCAAGCCTACGAGCAGTACTTC. Translation gives CASNQQGQAYEQYF.

This chain uses TRBV11-1 with TRBJ2-7; D perhaps matches TRBD2 (6 bases). The V gene's germline CDR1 is SGHAT and CDR2 FQDESV (reference sequence). V lost 4 bases and J 3 bases, leaving 10 bases between the germline ends. The CDR3 consists of 13 residues. CDR3: CASSWGDRYEQYF. CDR3 sequence (DNA): TGTGCCAGCAGCTGGGGGGACCGCTACGAGCAGTACTTC. The whole variable domain, remainder taken from reference TRBV11-1 and TRBJ2-7, is EAEVAQSPRYKITEKSQAVAFWCDPISGHATLYWYRQILGQGPELLVQFQDESVVDDSQLPKDRFSAERLKGVDSTLKIQPAELGDSAMYLCASSWGDRYEQYFGPGTRLTVT.

Notes on this clone: A read error may produce the germline difference seen at one junction end. The chain's CDR3 is CASSGQGAIQGTQYF. For the CDR3, the DNA is TGCGCCAGCAGCGGACAGGGGGCAATCCAAGGGACCCAGTACTTC. The chain joins TRBV5-1 to TRBJ2-5; TRBD1 matches 11 bases. Germline V CDR1 and CDR2: SGHRS, YFSETQ. This CDR3 has 15 residues. The variable domain in full, completed from reference TRBV5-1 and TRBJ2-5, reads KAGVTQTPRYLIKTRGQQVTLSCSPISGHRSVSWYQQTPGQGLQFLFEYFSETQRNKGNFPGRFSGRQFSNSRSEMNVSTLELGDSALYLCASSGQGAIQGTQYFGPGTRLLVL.

The chain employs TRBV21-1 and TRBJ2-3; TRBD1 is taken as the D call from the table, unchecked against the DNA. TRBV21-1 is annotated as a pseudogene. CDR3 length: 13 residues. As DNA, the CDR3 is TGTGCCAGCAGCAACCTTGGACAGGGTCCTTGGTATTTT. It is translated as CASSNLGQGPWYF.

The gene calls are TRBV28 and TRBJ1-6; a weak D match, TRBD1 (5 bases). Germline V gene lookup returns CDR1 MDHEN and CDR2 SYDVKM. The germline V and J ends were trimmed by 6 bases and 2 bases, with 5 bases remaining between them. This CDR3 spans 13 amino acids. In DNA form, the CDR3 reads TGTGCCAGCAGGACAGCCTATAATTCACCCCTCCACTTT. Translated, it gives CASRTAYNSPLHF.

The chain joins TRBV5-8 to TRBJ1-5; 7 nucleotides align to TRBD1. The CDR3 is 17 amino acids. Germline CDR1 is SGHTS and CDR2 is YDEGEE. The V and J ends lost 1 base and 9 bases, in that order; junction bases with no gene match: 16. The CDR3 loop reads CASSLRGGIGALGPQHF. CDR3 nucleotide sequence: TGTGCCAGCAGCTTGAGAGGGGGCATTGGGGCCTTGGGGCCCCAGCATTTT.

The chain carries TRBV10-3 and TRBJ2-7; 8 bases line up with TRBD1. This CDR3 is 11 amino acids long. With V trimmed by 8 bases and J by 5 bases, 2 bases remained unmatched. Germline CDR1 is ENHRY and CDR2 is SYGVKD. This chain's CDR3 is CAIGQGNEQYF. Here the CDR3 DNA reads TGTGCCATCGGACAGGGAAACGAGCAGTACTTC.

A word on this clone: Distinct nucleotide sequences in the sample also encode this CDR3. Here the CDR3 reads CASSQEQGNLYGYTF. CDR3 coding DNA: TGCGCCAGCAGCCAAGAGCAGGGGAACCTCTATGGCTACACCTTC. The chain employs TRBV4-1 and TRBJ1-2, with D possibly being TRBD1 (6 bases). The germline V gene encodes CDR1 MGHRA and CDR2 YSYEKL. The V gene lost 0 bases and the J gene lost 4 bases, with 12 bases spanning the gap. The CDR3 spans 15 residues.

This clone was counted once. The chain employs TRBV9 and TRBJ1-2; 10 nucleotides line up with TRBD1. The CDR3 sequence is 18 residues long. CDR1 and CDR2 from the germline V gene are SGDLS and YYNGEE. V lost 4 bases, J lost 1 base, and 13 bases stayed unmatched. Written as DNA, the CDR3 is TGTGCCAGCAGCCCCCACGAAGGGACAGGGGCCGTTAACTATGGCTACACCTTC. As protein: CASSPHEGTGAVNYGYTF.

The sample holds a few counts of this clone. The chain uses TRBV6-1 and TRBJ2-2, with 13 nucleotides matching TRBD2. The CDR3 has 18 amino acids. Trimming at V came to 4 bases and at J to 6 bases, leaving 11 bases not matched to a gene. Germline loops: CDR1 MNHNS, CDR2 SASEGT. CDR3 region: CASSVRTSGGWDAGELFF. In nucleotides, the CDR3 is TGTGCCAGCAGTGTGCGGACTAGCGGGGGATGGGATGCCGGGGAGCTGTTTTTT.

J is TRBJ2-5 and V is TRBV4-1; D is perhaps TRBD2 (6 bases). CDR3 length: 12 amino acids. Germline-derived CDR1 and CDR2 are MGHRA and YSYEKL. Trimming cost V 3 bases and J 8 bases, with 10 bases left between them. CDR3 DNA: TGCGCCAGCAGCCAGGAGGGGAAAACCCAGTACTTC. It specifies CASSQEGKTQYF.

The rearrangement uses TRBV4-2 and TRBJ2-3, with 8 positions matching TRBD2. The V gene end was trimmed by 1 base and the J gene end by 3 bases; junction bases not matched to a gene: 6. The germline V gene has CDR1 LGHNA and CDR2 YNFKEQ. The CDR3 runs 16 residues. CDR3 sequence (DNA): TGTGCCAGCAGCCAAGGAAACGGGGGGGCTACAGATACGCAGTATTTT. Translated: CASSQGNGGATDTQYF.

J is TRBJ2-7 and V is TRBV5-1, with a tentative D call TRBD2 (5 bases). Trimming pared 3 bases from V and 2 bases from J, leaving 12 bases between. Germline V CDR1 and CDR2: SGHRS, YFSETQ. The length of the CDR3 is 14 residues. CDR3 sequence (DNA): TGCGCCAGCAGCTCGTCGGGGTCCCCCTACGAGCAGTACTTC. Translating gives CASSSSGSPYEQYF.

This chain connects TRBV5-3 to TRBJ2-5, with D possibly TRBD2 on 7 matching bases. TRBV5-3 is marked as an open reading frame, function uncertain. V dropped 0 bases and J dropped 5 bases, with 14 bases sitting between them. This CDR3 has 15 residues. The CDR3 DNA reads TGTGCCAGAAGCTTGGTTGGGGGGGCGGTCGAGACCCAGTACTTC. Its translation is CARSLVGGAVETQYF.

This clone turned up a few times. The V gene is TRBV7-8, the J gene TRBJ1-1; 10 bases align to TRBD1. Germline CDR1 is SGHVS and CDR2 is FQNEAQ. J was trimmed by 4 bases and V by 3 bases; bases with no gene match: 11. This CDR3 is 17 amino acids long. The CDR3 loop reads CASSLTGGAGRATEAFF. Written as DNA, the CDR3 is TGTGCCAGCAGCTTGACAGGGGGCGCCGGGAGGGCCACTGAAGCTTTCTTT.

A few counts support this clone. V usage is TRBV4-3 and J usage is TRBJ2-1; D is undetermined. From germline, CDR1 is LGHNA and CDR2 YSLEER. V dropped 1 base and J dropped 5 bases, with 9 bases sitting between them. This CDR3 region has 14 residues. For the CDR3, the DNA is TGCGCCAGCAGCCAAGGCTCTTCGGACAATGAGCAGTTCTTC. Translating gives CASSQGSSDNEQFF.